The clone carrying this T cell receptor beta chain turned up a few times. What it recognizes is unknown. PCR was performed using 60 Vbeta and 13 Jbeta primers. Sequencing was performed with immunoSEQ multiplex PCR; in TCRdb, only in-frame clones are kept and a portion is missing. Here the sample spans about 190,000 clones, almost 75% being singletons. The data were obtained in a study of cytomegalovirus exposure and HLA in healthy donors. Trimming took 5 bases from V and 1 from J, leaving 8 bases between them. The CDR3 is made up of 13 amino acids. Germline V gives CDR1 LNHNV, CDR2 YYDKDF (reference sequence). Study conclusions and caveats: Cytomegalovirus status was reportedly diagnosed by the classifier with high specificity and sensitivity. Some segments of the V type, notably TRBV6-2 and TRBV6-3, were excluded as indistinguishable.

This receptor was identified in a woman younger than 45 in good health and CMV-seropositive. The chain recombines TRBV15 with TRBJ1-2; the D is unclear. The sample comprised PBMCs. CDR3 coding DNA: TGTGCCACCAGCCAGGTTCGTAACTATGGCTACACCTTC. Protein: CATSQVRNYGYTF.